This TCR beta chain originates from a study of identical twins. Germline-derived CDR1 and CDR2 are SGHNT and YENEEA. The CDR3 contains 13 residues. V was trimmed by 1 base and J by 7 bases, leaving 8 bases between them. TCRdb re-called the 5' RACE reads through MiXCR, storing one row per CDR3 protein. In the table there are about 150,000 distinct CDR3 sequences, 3% to 4% of which are singletons. Notes on the study in general: The study found weaker excess twin sharing in beta out-of-frame sequences.

The table lists this clonotype with many counts. Its antigen is unknown. The TCR was taken from a man in his late teens or twenties in good health. Sequences were obtained from memory T cells sorted from blood. The chain carries TRBV11-3 and TRBJ2-1, with D unclear. CDR3 protein: CASSLGPFNEQFF. In nucleotides, the CDR3 is TGTGCCAGCAGCTTAGGGCCCTTTAATGAGCAGTTCTTC.